This TCR beta chain was documented in a study of neurological immune-mediated disorders. Over 170 million TCR-beta sequences, together covering 15-18 subjects, were produced by every individual sequencing run that was carried out. TCRdb analysed the 5' RACE reads with MiXCR anew, one entry per CDR3 protein. The sample records about 21,000 distinct CDR3 sequences, about 16% being singletons. This clonotype was counted at least ten times. Sequencing used PBMCs. This TCR was recovered from a female donor with HTLV-1-associated myelopathy (HAM/TSP).

CDR3 nucleotide sequence: TGTGCCAGCTCACCTCGCAGTTATAATGAAAAACTGTTTTTT. This codes for CASSPRSYNEKLFF. The chain is built from TRBV18 and TRBJ1-4; D uncertain. The CDR3 is made up of 14 amino acids. Germline V gene lookup returns CDR1 KGHSH and CDR2 LQKENI. V was shortened by 3 bases and J by 4 bases, with 9 bases between the two germline ends.